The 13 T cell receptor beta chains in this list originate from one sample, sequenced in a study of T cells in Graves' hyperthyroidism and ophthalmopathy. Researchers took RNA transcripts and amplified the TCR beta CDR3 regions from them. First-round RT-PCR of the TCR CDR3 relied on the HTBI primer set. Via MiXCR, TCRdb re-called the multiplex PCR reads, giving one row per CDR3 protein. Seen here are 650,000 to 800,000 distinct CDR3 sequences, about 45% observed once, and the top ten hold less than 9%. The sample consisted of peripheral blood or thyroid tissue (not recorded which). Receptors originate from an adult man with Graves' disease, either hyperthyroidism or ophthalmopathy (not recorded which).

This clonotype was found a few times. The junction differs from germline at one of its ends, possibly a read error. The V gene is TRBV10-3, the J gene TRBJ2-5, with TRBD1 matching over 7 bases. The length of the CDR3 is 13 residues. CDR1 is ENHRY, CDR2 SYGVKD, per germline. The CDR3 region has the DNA TGTGCCAGCAGTGCCAGGGGGCAAGAGACCCAGTACTTC. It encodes CASSARGQETQYF.

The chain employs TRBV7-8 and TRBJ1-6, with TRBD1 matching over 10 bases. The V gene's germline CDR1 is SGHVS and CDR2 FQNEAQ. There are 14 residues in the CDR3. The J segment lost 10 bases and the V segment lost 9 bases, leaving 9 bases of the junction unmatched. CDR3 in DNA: TGTGCCAGTAGTCGGACAGGGGGGCCCTCACCCCTCCACTTT. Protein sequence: CASSRTGGPSPLHF.

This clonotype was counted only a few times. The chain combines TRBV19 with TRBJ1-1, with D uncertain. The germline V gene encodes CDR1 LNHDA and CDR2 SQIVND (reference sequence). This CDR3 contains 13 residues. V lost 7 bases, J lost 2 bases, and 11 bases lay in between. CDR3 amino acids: CASKPRQNTEAFF. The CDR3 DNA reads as TGTGCCAGTAAACCCAGGCAAAACACTGAAGCTTTCTTT.

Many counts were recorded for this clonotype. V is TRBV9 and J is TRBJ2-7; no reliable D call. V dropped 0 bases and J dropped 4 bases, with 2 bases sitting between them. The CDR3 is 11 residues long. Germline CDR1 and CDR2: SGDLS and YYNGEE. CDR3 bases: TGTGCCAGCAGCGTAGTGTACGAGCAGTACTTC. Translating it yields CASSVVYEQYF.

CDR3 protein: CATSSITGEAGEQYF. CDR3 nucleotides: TGTGCCACCAGCAGCATCACAGGGGAAGCGGGCGAGCAGTACTTC. The rearrangement links TRBV15 to TRBJ2-7; TRBD1 is a possible D gene (7 bases). V lost 3 bases, J lost 6 bases, and 18 bases lay in between. Germline values: CDR1 LNHNV, CDR2 YYDKDF (reference sequence). This CDR3 is built from 15 residues. The full variable domain, rest sourced from reference TRBV15 and TRBJ2-7, is DAMVIQNPRYQVTQFGKPVTLSCSQTLNHNVMYWYQQKSSQAPKLLFHYYDKDFNNEADTPDNFQSRRPNTSFCFLDIRSPGLGDTAMYLCATSSITGEAGEQYFGPGTRLTVT.

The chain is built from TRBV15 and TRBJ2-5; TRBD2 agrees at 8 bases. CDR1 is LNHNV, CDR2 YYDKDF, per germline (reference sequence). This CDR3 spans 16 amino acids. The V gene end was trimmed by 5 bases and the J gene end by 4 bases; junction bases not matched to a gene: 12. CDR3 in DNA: TGTGCCACCAGCCGGTCGGGGGGGGCATGGCGAGAGACCCAGTACTTC. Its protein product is CATSRSGGAWRETQYF.

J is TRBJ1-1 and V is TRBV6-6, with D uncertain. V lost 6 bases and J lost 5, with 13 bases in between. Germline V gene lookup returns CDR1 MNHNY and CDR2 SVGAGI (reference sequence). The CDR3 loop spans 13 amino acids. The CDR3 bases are TGTGCCAGCAGAGATCCTGCGAGGACTGAAGCTTTCTTT. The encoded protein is CASRDPARTEAFF.

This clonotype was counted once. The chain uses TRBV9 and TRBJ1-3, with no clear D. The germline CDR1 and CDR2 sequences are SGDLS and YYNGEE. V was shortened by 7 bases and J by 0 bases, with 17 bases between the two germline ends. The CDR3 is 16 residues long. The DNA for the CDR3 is TGTGCCAGCGGCTCCACCGTGGGGTCCTCTGGAAACACCATATATTTT. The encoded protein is CASGSTVGSSGNTIYF.

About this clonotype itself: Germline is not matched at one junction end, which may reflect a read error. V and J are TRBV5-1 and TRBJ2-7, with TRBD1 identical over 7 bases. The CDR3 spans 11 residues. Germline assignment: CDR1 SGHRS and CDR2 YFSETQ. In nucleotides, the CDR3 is TGCGCCAGCAGCTCCGGGACAGTCGTACACTTC. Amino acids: CASSSGTVVHF. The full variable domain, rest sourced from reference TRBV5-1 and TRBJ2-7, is KAGVTQTPRYLIKTRGQQVTLSCSPISGHRSVSWYQQTPGQGLQFLFEYFSETQRNKGNFPGRFSGRQFSNSRSEMNVSTLELGDSALYLCASSSGTVVHFGPGTRLTVT.

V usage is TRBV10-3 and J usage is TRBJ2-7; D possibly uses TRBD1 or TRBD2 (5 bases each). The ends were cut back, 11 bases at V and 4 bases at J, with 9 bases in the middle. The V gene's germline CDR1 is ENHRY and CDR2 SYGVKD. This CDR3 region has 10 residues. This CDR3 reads CASGAYEQYF. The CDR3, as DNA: TGTGCCTCCGGGGCATACGAGCAGTACTTC.

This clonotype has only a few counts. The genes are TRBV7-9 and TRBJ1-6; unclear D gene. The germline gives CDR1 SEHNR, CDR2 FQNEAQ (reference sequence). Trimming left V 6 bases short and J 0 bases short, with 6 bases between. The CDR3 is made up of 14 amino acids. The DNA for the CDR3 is TGTGCCAGCAGTTCCGTCTCCTATAATTCACCCCTCCACTTT. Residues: CASSSVSYNSPLHF.

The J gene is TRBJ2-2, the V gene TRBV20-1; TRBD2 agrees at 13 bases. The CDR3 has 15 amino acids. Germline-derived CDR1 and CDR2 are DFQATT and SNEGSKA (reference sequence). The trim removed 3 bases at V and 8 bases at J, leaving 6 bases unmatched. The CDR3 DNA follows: TGCAGTGCTAGGAGTGGGACTAGCGGGAAAGGGGAGCTGTTTTTT. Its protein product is CSARSGTSGKGELFF.

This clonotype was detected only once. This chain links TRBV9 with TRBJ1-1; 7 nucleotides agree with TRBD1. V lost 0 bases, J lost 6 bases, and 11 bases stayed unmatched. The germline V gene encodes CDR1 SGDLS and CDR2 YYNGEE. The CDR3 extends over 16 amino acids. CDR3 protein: CASSVASRGTGSEAFF. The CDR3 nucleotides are TGTGCCAGCAGCGTAGCCAGCAGGGGGACCGGCTCTGAAGCTTTCTTT.